These 5 T cell receptor beta chains were sequenced from one sample in a study of cytomegalovirus exposure and HLA in healthy donors. Primers for the PCR totalled 60 Vbeta and 13 Jbeta. Produced via immunoSEQ multiplex PCR; TCRdb's table is partial and in-frame only. The sample has some 120,000 clones, 80% to 85% seen once. The sample comprised PBMCs. These receptors all come from a woman younger than 45 in good health and CMV-seronegative.

This clone occurred a few times. The chain uses TRBV7-9 and TRBJ1-6; TRBD1 might be the D (5 bases). Trimming took 1 base from V and 5 from J, leaving 9 bases between them. The CDR3 is made up of 15 amino acids. CDR1 is SEHNR, CDR2 FQNEAQ, per germline (reference sequence). CDR3 sequence: CASSLEAGNNSPLHF. CDR3 in DNA: TGTGCCAGCAGCTTAGAGGCAGGGAATAATTCACCCCTCCACTTT.

The chain uses TRBV11-2 and TRBJ1-1, with TRBD1 identical over 7 bases. The CDR3 consists of 14 residues. V lost 6 bases to trimming and J lost 4 bases; unmatched junction nucleotides: 8. In germline, CDR1 is SGHAT, CDR2 FQNNGV. The CDR3 DNA sequence: TGTGCCAGCAGTGCCAGGCAGGGGGGCACTGAAGCTTTCTTT. Its translation is CASSARQGGTEAFF.

The gene calls are TRBV27 and TRBJ1-2; 8 positions agree with TRBD1. Trimming cost V 3 bases and J 7 bases; bases outside gene matches: 7. CDR3 length: 14 residues. Germline loops: CDR1 MNHEY, CDR2 SMNVEV (reference sequence). CDR3 region: CASSFRQGLFGYTF. CDR3 coding DNA: TGTGCCAGCAGTTTCAGACAGGGGCTTTTTGGCTACACCTTC.

This clone was seen only a few times. The chain recombines TRBV29-1 with TRBJ2-2; 10 bases fit TRBD1. Germline V gene data show CDR1 as SQVTM and CDR2 as ANQGSEA. This CDR3 comprises 14 residues. V dropped 7 bases and J dropped 3; count of bases not matched to a gene: 5. CDR3 amino acids: CSATGGMDTGELFF. CDR3 nucleotide sequence: TGCAGCGCGACAGGGGGCATGGACACCGGGGAGCTGTTTTTT.

V and J are TRBV5-1 and TRBJ2-1; 8 bases fit TRBD2. Germline CDR1 is SGHRS and CDR2 is YFSETQ. This CDR3 has 14 amino acids. V dropped 4 bases and J dropped 8; count of bases not matched to a gene: 8. The DNA for the CDR3 is TGCGCCAGCAGCCTCGGGACTAGTATCGATGAGCAGTTCTTC. This translates into CASSLGTSIDEQFF.